This T cell receptor (beta chain) comes out of a study of T cells expressing NK-cell markers. About the research overall: It was sorted CD3+CD56+NKG2C+, CD3+CD56+NKG2C- and CD3+CD56-NKG2C+ T cells that supplied the TCR beta repertoires.

The study, taken as a whole, reports: Also leading the CD3+CD56-NKG2C+ fraction in a handful of donors were these clonotypes. Each of over 5 donors carried dominant NKG2C+ clonotypes accounting for roughly 1.0-7.0% of CD8+ T cells.

Remarks on this clonotype: The antigen remains unidentified.

Researchers built TCR beta cDNA using 5'RACE template switching with UMIs. From its re-call of the 5' RACE reads, TCRdb lists each CDR3 protein once, without DNA. The sample spans around 380,000 distinct CDR3 sequences; the ten largest clones claim around a tenth. Germline V CDR1 and CDR2: MNHNY, SVGAGI (reference sequence). The CDR3 runs 14 residues. The sequenced sample consisted of blood T cells: a sorted CD56 or NKG2C T cell subset, CD4+ or CD8+ T cells, or bulk PBMC T cells (not recorded which). The gene calls are TRBV6-6 and TRBJ2-1; lacking DNA, the TRBD2 call made by TCRdb goes unchecked. This TCR was sampled from a woman between 50 and 59 years old in good health. The CDR3 sequence: CASSYSIRRVEQFF.